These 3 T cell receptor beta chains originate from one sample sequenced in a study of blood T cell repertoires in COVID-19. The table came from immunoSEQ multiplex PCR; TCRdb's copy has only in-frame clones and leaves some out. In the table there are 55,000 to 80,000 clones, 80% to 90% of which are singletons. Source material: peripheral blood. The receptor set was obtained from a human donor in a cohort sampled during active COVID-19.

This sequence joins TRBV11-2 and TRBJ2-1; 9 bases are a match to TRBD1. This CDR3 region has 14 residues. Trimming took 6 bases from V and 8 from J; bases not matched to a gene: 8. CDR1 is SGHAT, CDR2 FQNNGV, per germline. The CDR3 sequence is CASSRGTGTDEQFF. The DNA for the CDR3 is TGTGCCAGCAGTCGCGGGACAGGGACGGATGAGCAGTTCTTC.

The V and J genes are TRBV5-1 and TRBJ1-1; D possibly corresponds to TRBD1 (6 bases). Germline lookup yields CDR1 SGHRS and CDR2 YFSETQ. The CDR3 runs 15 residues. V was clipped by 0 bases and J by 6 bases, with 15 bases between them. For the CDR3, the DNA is TGCGCCAGCAGCTTGGCAACAGGGAAATTTTCTGAAGCTTTCTTT. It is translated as CASSLATGKFSEAFF.

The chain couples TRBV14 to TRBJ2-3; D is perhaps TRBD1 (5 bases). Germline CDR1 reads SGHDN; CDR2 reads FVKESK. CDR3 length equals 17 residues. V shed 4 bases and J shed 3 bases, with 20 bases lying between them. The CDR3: CASSPRRTAGKTDTQYF. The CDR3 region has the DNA TGTGCCAGCAGCCCCAGACGCACCGCAGGGAAAACAGATACGCAGTATTTT.